One sample yielded the 30 T cell receptor beta chains listed below, sequenced in a study of patients and donors after allogeneic stem cell transplantation. TCRdb re-derived calls from the RT-PCR reads in MiXCR, one entry per CDR3 protein. This repertoire shows a few hundred thousand distinct CDR3 sequences, less than 50% found once; its top ten account for more than 9%. The source material was blood, either unsorted or a sorted T cell fraction (not recorded which). These receptors were obtained from a human donor who was either an allogeneic HSCT recipient or a stem cell or donor lymphocyte infusion donor (not recorded which). It is not recorded whose cells these are; they may come from a transplant donor.

This clonotype was observed many times. The chain employs TRBV25-1 and TRBJ1-3; D uncertain. From germline, CDR1 is MGHDK and CDR2 SYGVNS. Deletions cut 4 bases from V and 2 bases from J, with 15 bases between. The CDR3 totals 16 residues. Here the CDR3 DNA reads TGTGCCAGCAGTGTCTATGGGGAAACGACTGGAAACACCATATATTTT. This sequence encodes CASSVYGETTGNTIYF.

There are a few counts of this clonotype. The CDR3 here is CASSYMGRNYGYTF. CDR3 DNA: TGTGCCAGCAGTTACATGGGACGGAACTATGGCTACACCTTC. V is TRBV6-5 and J is TRBJ1-2, with D maybe TRBD1 (5 bases). V dropped 2 bases and J dropped 2 bases, with 9 bases sitting between them. CDR3 length equals 14 residues. Germline-derived CDR1 and CDR2 are MNHEY and SVGAGI.

This clonotype came up a few times. The J gene is TRBJ1-6, the V gene TRBV6-1, with TRBD1 as a possible D gene (5 bases). Trimming left V 7 bases short and J 6 bases short, with 31 bases between. This CDR3 spans 20 amino acids. Germline loops: CDR1 MNHNS, CDR2 SASEGT. CDR3 protein: CASKERGGSRLPFGNSPLHF. In DNA, the CDR3 is TGTGCCAGCAAAGAAAGGGGTGGCAGCCGACTGCCCTTTGGTAATTCACCCCTCCACTTT.

V gene TRBV2 combines with J gene TRBJ2-1, with 12 positions matching TRBD2. Germline V CDR1 and CDR2: SNHLY, FYNNEI. The trim removed 6 bases at V and 4 bases at J, leaving 4 bases unmatched. CDR3 length: 15 amino acids. The CDR3 DNA reads TGTGCCAGCAGGAGGGGGACTAGCGGGTACAATGAGCAGTTCTTC. This translates into CASRRGTSGYNEQFF.

The chain links TRBV5-6 to TRBJ2-2; no definite D call. CDR3 size: 15 residues. The germline V gene has CDR1 SGHDT and CDR2 YYEEEE. V was trimmed by 0 bases and J by 6 bases, leaving 12 bases between them. The DNA of the CDR3 is TGTGCCAGCAGCTTGGACGTGTGGGTGGCCGGGGAGCTGTTTTTT. Protein: CASSLDVWVAGELFF.

This clonotype was seen a handful of times. The chain combines TRBV29-1 with TRBJ1-5, with D unclear. Trimming removed 4 bases from V and 3 bases from J, with 19 bases in between. The germline V gene encodes CDR1 SQVTM and CDR2 ANQGSEA. The CDR3 has 16 residues. In DNA form, the CDR3 reads TGCAGCGTTGGCGGCAGACGGAGGTTTTTCAATCAGCCCCAGCATTTT. It codes for CSVGGRRRFFNQPQHF.

This chain joins TRBV5-1 and TRBJ1-4; 8 nucleotides align to TRBD1. The CDR3 consists of 15 residues. The V and J ends lost 4 bases and 3 bases, in that order; junction bases with no gene match: 5. From germline, CDR1 is SGHRS and CDR2 YFSETQ. The CDR3 nucleotides read TGCGCCAGCAGCCTGACAGGGGAAGCTAATGAAAAACTGTTTTTT. Protein product: CASSLTGEANEKLFF.

This clonotype is a singleton in its sample. V usage is TRBV9 and J usage is TRBJ2-7; D may be TRBD2 (6 bases). Germline V gene data show CDR1 as SGDLS and CDR2 as YYNGEE. The CDR3 has 15 amino acids. Trimming removed 0 bases from V and 3 bases from J, with 13 bases in between. For the CDR3, the DNA is TGTGCCAGCAGCGTAGCTGGAGGGCCCCTCTACGAGCAGTACTTC. This gives the protein CASSVAGGPLYEQYF.

The gene calls are TRBV28 and TRBJ1-5; the D is unclear. The V gene lost 2 bases and the J gene lost 5 bases, with 7 bases spanning the gap. The CDR3 runs to 13 residues. Germline-derived CDR1 and CDR2 are MDHEN and SYDVKM. CDR3 amino acids: CASSLGVHQPQHF. The CDR3, as DNA: TGTGCCAGCAGTTTAGGGGTGCATCAGCCCCAGCATTTT.

The V and J genes are TRBV20-1 and TRBJ1-1, with D perhaps TRBD1 (5 bases). The germline V gene encodes CDR1 DFQATT and CDR2 SNEGSKA (reference sequence). Trimming shortened V by 0 bases and J by 1 base, and 12 bases separated the two germline ends. This CDR3 is built from 15 residues. CDR3 nucleotides: TGCAGTGCTAGAGATCCGGGACGGGCGAACACTGAAGCTTTCTTT. As protein: CSARDPGRANTEAFF.

The V gene is TRBV4-1, the J gene TRBJ2-1; TRBD2 aligns across 8 bases. The CDR3 runs 17 residues. Germline V CDR1 and CDR2: MGHRA, YSYEKL. Trimming removed 5 bases from V and 4 bases from J; junction bases left unmatched: 13. This CDR3 reads CASSRTAGTRTYNEQFF. DNA of the CDR3: TGCGCCAGCAGCAGAACCGCCGGGACTAGAACTTACAATGAGCAGTTCTTC.

The CDR3 is CASSPQGSYNSPLHF. CDR3 sequence (DNA): TGTGCCAGCTCACCACAGGGATCCTATAATTCACCCCTCCACTTT. The chain uses TRBV18 and TRBJ1-6, with unresolved D. Trimming pared 1 base from V and 1 base from J, leaving 5 bases between. The length of the CDR3 is 15 residues. CDR1 and CDR2 (germline): KGHSH, LQKENI.

V gene TRBV11-1 combines with J gene TRBJ1-6, with D uncertain. This CDR3 region has 15 residues. Germline V lookup: CDR1 SGHAT, CDR2 FQDESV (reference sequence). V was cut by 4 bases and J by 5 bases, with 12 bases left in between. The chain's CDR3 is CASSYSTGNNSPLHF. DNA for the CDR3: TGTGCCAGCAGCTATTCGACGGGGAATAATTCACCCCTCCACTTT.

In its sample, this clonotype was seen a few times. The V gene is TRBV4-2, the J gene TRBJ1-1; D is perhaps TRBD1 (6 bases). The V end was cut by 4 bases, the J end by 12 bases, with 15 bases between. Germline V gene lookup returns CDR1 LGHNA and CDR2 YNFKEQ. CDR3 size: 12 residues. CDR3 residues: CASSPHREKTFF. The CDR3 nucleotides read TGTGCCAGCAGCCCCCACAGGGAGAAAACTTTCTTT.

This chain joins TRBV6-2 or TRBV6-3 and TRBJ2-3; no reliable D call. Germline CDR1 reads MNHEY; CDR2 reads SVGEGT. The CDR3 contains 14 residues. The V and J ends lost 6 bases and 2 bases respectively, with 12 bases between them. The CDR3: CASSTDPPTDTQYF. CDR3 DNA sequence: TGTGCCAGCAGCACCGATCCTCCCACAGATACGCAGTATTTT.

This clonotype was counted between two and nine times. The chain employs TRBV7-3 and TRBJ1-6, with unresolved D. This CDR3 comprises 14 residues. The ends were cut back, 2 bases at V and 6 bases at J, with 8 bases in the middle. Germline CDR1 SGHTA, CDR2 FQGTGA. In nucleotides, the CDR3 is TGTGCCAGCAGCTTATCGGGGATTAATTCACCCCTCCACTTT. Translation gives CASSLSGINSPLHF.

The genes are TRBV20-1 and TRBJ2-7; D not resolved. This CDR3 is built from 12 residues. Trimming removed 2 bases from V and 5 bases from J, with 10 bases in between. The germline gives CDR1 DFQATT, CDR2 SNEGSKA (reference sequence). CDR3 nucleotide sequence: TGCAGTGCTAGAAGTGGACGGAACGAGCAGTACTTC. Protein product: CSARSGRNEQYF.

This clonotype was picked up a small number of times. The rearrangement links TRBV19 to TRBJ2-3, with TRBD2 matching 9 bases. This CDR3 spans 20 amino acids. V lost 5 bases and J lost 1; bases outside the gene matches: 19. Germline V gives CDR1 LNHDA, CDR2 SQIVND (reference sequence). CDR3 DNA sequence: TGTGCCAGTAGTTCCCGTGGGAGCGGGGGGAGGTATTTGGGCACAGATACGCAGTATTTT. Translated: CASSSRGSGGRYLGTDTQYF.

The chain links TRBV11-2 to TRBJ1-1; D is uncertain. Germline V lookup: CDR1 SGHAT, CDR2 FQNNGV. This CDR3 has 15 amino acids. Trimming stripped 6 bases from V and 1 base from J, with 15 bases between. CDR3 in DNA: TGTGCCAGCAGTCAACCCCGGACGGCGAACACTGAAGCTTTCTTT. Translation gives CASSQPRTANTEAFF.

The table lists this clonotype with a few counts. The rearrangement links TRBV12-3 or TRBV12-4 to TRBJ2-1; no reliable D call. The germline V and J ends were trimmed by 5 bases and 0 bases, with 5 bases remaining between them. This CDR3 has 13 residues. The CDR3 loop reads CASSPSSYNEQFF. The CDR3 DNA sequence: TGTGCCAGCAGTCCGAGCTCCTACAATGAGCAGTTCTTC.

This clonotype was seen more than once but under ten times. CDR3 DNA sequence: TGCAGCGTTGGGGGACTAGCGGGGGACAATGAGCAGTTCTTC. Its protein is CSVGGLAGDNEQFF. V and J are TRBV29-1 and TRBJ2-1, with 14 bases aligning to TRBD2. V was clipped by 4 bases and J by 5 bases; unmatched bases: 1. CDR1 is SQVTM and CDR2 is ANQGSEA in the germline V gene. The CDR3 covers 14 residues.

The rearrangement joins TRBV27 to TRBJ2-6, with D tentatively TRBD1 (6 bases). CDR1 and CDR2 from the germline V gene are MNHEY and SMNVEV (reference sequence). Trimming took 7 bases from V and 1 from J, leaving 17 bases between them. There are 17 residues in the CDR3. The CDR3 here is CASKGQISTSGANVLTF. The CDR3 DNA is TGTGCCAGCAAAGGACAGATCTCCACTTCTGGGGCCAACGTCCTGACTTTC.

The gene calls are TRBV5-1 and TRBJ1-4, with a tentative D call TRBD1 (6 bases). Trimming took off 0 bases at V and 8 bases at J, with 11 bases between the two ends. CDR3 length: 14 amino acids. CDR1 SGHRS and CDR2 YFSETQ come from the germline V gene. Here the CDR3 DNA reads TGCGCCAGCAGCTTGGACAGGGAAGGCGAAAAACTGTTTTTT. The encoded protein is CASSLDREGEKLFF.

This chain joins TRBV5-1 and TRBJ1-6, with D uncertain. Germline V lookup: CDR1 SGHRS, CDR2 YFSETQ. Trimming took off 0 bases at V and 5 bases at J, with 15 bases between the two ends. The CDR3 extends over 17 amino acids. The CDR3 is CASSLGPGSRNNSPLHF. CDR3 coding DNA: TGCGCCAGCAGCTTGGGACCAGGTTCCCGTAATAATTCACCCCTCCACTTT.

This chain connects TRBV7-2 to TRBJ1-5, with D maybe TRBD1 (5 bases). The length of the CDR3 is 15 residues. Germline CDR1 SGHTA, CDR2 FQGNSA. The ends were cut back, 3 bases at V and 0 bases at J, with 9 bases in the middle. CDR3 sequence (DNA): TGTGCCAGCAGCTTGATGGGGCATAGCAATCAGCCCCAGCATTTT. Its translation is CASSLMGHSNQPQHF. The whole variable domain, filled in from reference TRBV7-2 and TRBJ1-5, reads GAGVSQSPSNKVTEKGKDVELRCDPISGHTALYWYRQSLGQGLEFLIYFQGNSAPDKSGLPSDRFSAERTGGSVSTLTIQRTQQEDSAVYLCASSLMGHSNQPQHFGDGTRLSIL.

The chain recombines TRBV29-1 with TRBJ1-2, with 10 bases that match TRBD1. V was pared by 7 bases and J by 7 bases, with 3 bases of the junction left unmatched. Germline loops: CDR1 SQVTM, CDR2 ANQGSEA. The CDR3 consists of 11 residues. The CDR3 DNA sequence: TGCAGCGGTCGACAGGGGGCTGGCTACACCTTC. Translated: CSGRQGAGYTF.

Only a few counts were recorded for this clonotype. The V and J genes are TRBV6-6 and TRBJ1-3, with no clear D. Germline loops: CDR1 MNHNY, CDR2 SVGAGI (reference sequence). CDR3 size: 14 residues. Trimming took off 5 bases at V and 1 base at J, with 9 bases between the two ends. The CDR3 loop is CASSARVSGNTIYF. In nucleotides, the CDR3 is TGTGCCAGCAGTGCCCGGGTGTCTGGAAACACCATATATTTT.

This sequence joins TRBV5-1 and TRBJ1-2; 7 bases are shared with TRBD1. The CDR3 contains 17 residues. The ends lost 4 bases at V and 3 bases at J; junction bases unmatched: 15. The V gene's germline CDR1 is SGHRS and CDR2 YFSETQ. This CDR3 is CASSPGLQGTPYYGYTF. CDR3 nucleotide sequence: TGCGCCAGCAGCCCAGGACTACAGGGGACTCCCTACTATGGCTACACCTTC.

The genes are TRBV7-2 and TRBJ1-3, with TRBD1 as a possible D gene (6 bases). Trimming took 5 bases from V and 4 from J, leaving 21 bases between them. This CDR3 has 17 residues. Germline V gives CDR1 SGHTA, CDR2 FQGNSA. CDR3 protein: CASSAGGLDRKGNTIYF. CDR3 DNA: TGTGCCAGCAGCGCGGGTGGTTTGGACAGAAAAGGAAACACCATATATTTT. Full variable domain (outside the CDR3, taken from reference TRBV7-2 and TRBJ1-3): GAGVSQSPSNKVTEKGKDVELRCDPISGHTALYWYRQSLGQGLEFLIYFQGNSAPDKSGLPSDRFSAERTGGSVSTLTIQRTQQEDSAVYLCASSAGGLDRKGNTIYFGEGSWLTVV.

V is TRBV3-1 and J is TRBJ2-1; no clear D gene. The V end was cut by 2 bases, the J end by 9 bases, with 11 bases between. Per germline, CDR1 LGHDT and CDR2 YNNKEL (reference sequence). CDR3 length equals 13 residues. The CDR3 reads CASSQSLGAEQFF. The CDR3 nucleotides are TGTGCCAGCAGCCAATCCCTCGGTGCTGAGCAGTTCTTC.